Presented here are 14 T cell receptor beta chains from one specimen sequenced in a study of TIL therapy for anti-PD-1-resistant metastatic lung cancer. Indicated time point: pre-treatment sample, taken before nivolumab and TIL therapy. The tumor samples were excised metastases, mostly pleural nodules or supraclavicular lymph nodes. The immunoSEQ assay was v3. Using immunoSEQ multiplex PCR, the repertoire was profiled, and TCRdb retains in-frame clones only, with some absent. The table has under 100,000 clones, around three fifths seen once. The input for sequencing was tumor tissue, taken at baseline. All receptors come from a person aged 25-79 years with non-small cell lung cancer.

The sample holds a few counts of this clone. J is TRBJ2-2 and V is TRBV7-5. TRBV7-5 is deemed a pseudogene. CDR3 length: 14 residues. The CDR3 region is CARSPRGHTGELFF. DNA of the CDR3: TGTGCCAGAAGTCCTCGGGGCCACACCGGGGAGCTGTTTTTT.

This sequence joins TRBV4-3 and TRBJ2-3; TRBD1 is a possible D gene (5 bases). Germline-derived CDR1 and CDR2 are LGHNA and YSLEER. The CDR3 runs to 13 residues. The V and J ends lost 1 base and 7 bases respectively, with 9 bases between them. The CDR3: CASSQARQNTQYF. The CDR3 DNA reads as TGCGCCAGCAGCCAAGCTAGACAGAATACGCAGTATTTT.

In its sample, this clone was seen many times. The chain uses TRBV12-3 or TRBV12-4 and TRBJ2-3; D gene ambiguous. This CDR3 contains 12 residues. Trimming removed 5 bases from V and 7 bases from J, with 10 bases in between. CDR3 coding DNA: TGTGCCAGCAGTCCCCTGAGTAATACGCAGTATTTT. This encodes CASSPLSNTQYF.

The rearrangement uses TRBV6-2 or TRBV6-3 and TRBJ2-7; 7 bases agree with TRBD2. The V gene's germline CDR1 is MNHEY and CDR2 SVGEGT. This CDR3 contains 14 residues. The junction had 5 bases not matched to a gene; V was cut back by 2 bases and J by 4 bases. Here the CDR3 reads CASSYGLAEYEQYF. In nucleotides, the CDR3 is TGTGCCAGCAGTTACGGTCTAGCGGAGTACGAGCAGTACTTC.

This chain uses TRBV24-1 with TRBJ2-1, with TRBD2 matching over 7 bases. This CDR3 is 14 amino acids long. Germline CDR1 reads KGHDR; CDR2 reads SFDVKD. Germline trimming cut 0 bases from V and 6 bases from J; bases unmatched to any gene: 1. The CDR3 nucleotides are TGTGCCACCAGTGATTTGACGGGAGGCAATGAGCAGTTCTTC. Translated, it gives CATSDLTGGNEQFF.

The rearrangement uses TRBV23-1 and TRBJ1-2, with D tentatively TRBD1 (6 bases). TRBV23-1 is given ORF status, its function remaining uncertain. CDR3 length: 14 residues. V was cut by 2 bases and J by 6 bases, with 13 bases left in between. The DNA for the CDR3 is TGCGCCAGCAGTCAACGGACAGCTACGGATGGCTACACCTTC. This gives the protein CASSQRTATDGYTF.

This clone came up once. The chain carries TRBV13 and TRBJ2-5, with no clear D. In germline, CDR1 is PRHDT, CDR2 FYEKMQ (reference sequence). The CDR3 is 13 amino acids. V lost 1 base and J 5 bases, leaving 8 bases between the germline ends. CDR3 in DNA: TGTGCCAGCAGCTTAGTCCACCGGGAGACCCAGTACTTC. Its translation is CASSLVHRETQYF. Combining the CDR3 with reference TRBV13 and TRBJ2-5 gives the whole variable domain AAGVIQSPRHLIKEKRETATLKCYPIPRHDTVYWYQQGPGQDPQFLISFYEKMQSDKGSIPDRFSAQQFSDYHSELNMSSLELGDSALYFCASSLVHRETQYFGPGTRLLVL.

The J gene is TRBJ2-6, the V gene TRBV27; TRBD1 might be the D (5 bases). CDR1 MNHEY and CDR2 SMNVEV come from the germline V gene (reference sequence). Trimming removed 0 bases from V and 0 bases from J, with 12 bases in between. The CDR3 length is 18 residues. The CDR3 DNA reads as TGTGCCAGCAGTTTATCGGGGCAGGTTATCTCTGGGGCCAACGTCCTGACTTTC. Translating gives CASSLSGQVISGANVLTF.

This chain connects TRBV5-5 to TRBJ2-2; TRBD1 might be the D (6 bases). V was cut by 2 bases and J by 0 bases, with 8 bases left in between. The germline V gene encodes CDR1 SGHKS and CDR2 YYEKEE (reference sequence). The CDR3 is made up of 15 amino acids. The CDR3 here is CASSLGTSNTGELFF. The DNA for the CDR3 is TGTGCCAGCAGCTTAGGGACATCGAACACCGGGGAGCTGTTTTTT. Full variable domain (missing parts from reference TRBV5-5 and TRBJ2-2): DAGVTQSPTHLIKTRGQQVTLRCSPISGHKSVSWYQQVLGQGPQFIFQYYEKEERGRGNFPDRFSARQFPNYSSELNVNALLLGDSALYLCASSLGTSNTGELFFGEGSRLTVL.

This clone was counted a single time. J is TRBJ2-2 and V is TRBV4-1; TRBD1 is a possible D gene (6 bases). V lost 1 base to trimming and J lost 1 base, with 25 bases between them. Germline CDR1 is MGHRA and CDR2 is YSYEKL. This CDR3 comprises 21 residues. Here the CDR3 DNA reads TGCGCCAGCAGCCAAGCTAGGGGACACGAAGGACCTCCTCGGAACACCGGGGAGCTGTTTTTT. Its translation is CASSQARGHEGPPRNTGELFF.

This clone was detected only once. DNA of the CDR3: TGTGCCAGCCGCGTGCGGGGGGACTCCTACAATGAGCAGTTCTTC. Residues: CASRVRGDSYNEQFF. This chain uses TRBV27 with TRBJ2-1, with 8 nucleotides matching TRBD2. V lost 8 bases, J lost 0 bases, and 6 bases stayed unmatched. In germline, CDR1 is MNHEY, CDR2 SMNVEV (reference sequence). CDR3 size: 15 residues.

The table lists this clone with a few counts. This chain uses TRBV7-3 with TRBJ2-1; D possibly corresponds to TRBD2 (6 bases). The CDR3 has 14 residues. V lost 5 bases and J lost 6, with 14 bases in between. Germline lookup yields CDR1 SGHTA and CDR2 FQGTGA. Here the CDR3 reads CASSPRGLLNEQFF. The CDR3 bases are TGTGCCAGCAGCCCCCGGGGACTGCTCAATGAGCAGTTCTTC.

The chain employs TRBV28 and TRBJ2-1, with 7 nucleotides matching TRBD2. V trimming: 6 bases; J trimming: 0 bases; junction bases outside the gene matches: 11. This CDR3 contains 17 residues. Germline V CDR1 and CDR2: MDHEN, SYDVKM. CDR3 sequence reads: CASRSREAGNSYNEQFF. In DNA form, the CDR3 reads TGTGCCAGCAGGTCACGGGAAGCGGGGAACTCCTACAATGAGCAGTTCTTC.

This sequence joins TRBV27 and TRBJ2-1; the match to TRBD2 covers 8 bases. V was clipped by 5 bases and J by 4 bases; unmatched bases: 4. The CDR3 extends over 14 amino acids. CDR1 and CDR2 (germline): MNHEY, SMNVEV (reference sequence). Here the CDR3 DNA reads TGTGCCAGCAGTCCCGGGAGGGCATACAATGAGCAGTTCTTC. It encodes CASSPGRAYNEQFF.